Given below is one T cell receptor beta chain in context. The data were taken from a study of cytomegalovirus exposure and HLA in healthy donors. Vbeta (60) and Jbeta (13) primers were used in the PCR. Measured with immunoSEQ multiplex PCR; TCRdb has only the in-frame clones, and not every one. The sample carries 100,000 to 150,000 clones, roughly 69% recorded once. Germline V gene sequence: CDR1 GTSNPN, CDR2 SVGIG (reference sequence). Trimming pared 2 bases from V and 0 bases from J, leaving 10 bases between. This CDR3 region has 14 residues. The sample was PBMCs. This clonotype was obtained from a human donor in good health. The genes are TRBV30 and TRBJ1-1; a weak D match, TRBD1 (5 bases). The chain's CDR3 is CAWSKGAMNTEAFF. DNA of the CDR3: TGTGCCTGGAGTAAAGGGGCGATGAACACTGAAGCTTTCTTT.